A single sample gave rise to the 7 T cell receptor beta chains below, sequenced in a study of metastatic and nonmetastatic thyroid tumors. Every patient was untreated before thyroid surgery. TCRdb re-called the PCR reads with MiXCR. Of tens of thousands of clones in the sample, approximately 31% were seen once. The specimen sequenced was blood. Receptors originate from a female donor with papillary thyroid cancer or a benign thyroid nodule (not recorded which). Some clones in this sample may be carry-over from other donors' samples.

There are a few counts of this clone. This rearrangement joins TRBV27 to TRBJ2-7; D unclear. CDR3 length: 15 residues. V lost 3 bases, J lost 3 bases, and 15 bases lay in between. The V gene's germline CDR1 is MNHEY and CDR2 SMNVEV (reference sequence). CDR3 in amino acids: CASSFEQSPLYEQYF. The CDR3 coding sequence is TGTGCCAGCAGTTTTGAACAGTCTCCCCTCTACGAGCAGTACTTC.

By proportion, this clone is medium-sized. J is TRBJ2-7 and V is TRBV2; D ambiguous. Trimming shortened V by 0 bases and J by 2 bases, and 5 bases separated the two germline ends. Germline loops: CDR1 SNHLY, CDR2 FYNNEI. The CDR3 runs to 13 residues. In nucleotides, the CDR3 is TGTGCCAGCAGTGAAGCAGGGACCTACGAGCAGTACTTC. This encodes CASSEAGTYEQYF.

This clone was seen repeatedly, ten times or more. The chain has TRBV6-5 and TRBJ2-5; D may be TRBD2 (6 bases). This CDR3 contains 14 residues. V lost 0 bases and J 3 bases, leaving 8 bases between the germline ends. Germline CDR1 and CDR2: MNHEY and SVGAGI. CDR3 in amino acids: CASSYSPGEETQYF. The CDR3 DNA follows: TGTGCCAGCAGTTACTCCCCGGGAGAAGAGACCCAGTACTTC.

This clone came up many times. The chain links TRBV2 to TRBJ2-7, with TRBD1 matching 7 bases. V was pared by 6 bases and J by 3 bases, with 8 bases of the junction left unmatched. The length of the CDR3 is 14 residues. Germline CDR1 SNHLY, CDR2 FYNNEI. CDR3 sequence reads: CASRATGVGYEQYF. CDR3 in DNA: TGTGCCAGCAGAGCAACAGGGGTGGGCTACGAGCAGTACTTC.

The table lists this clone with a few counts. Written as DNA, the CDR3 is TGTGCCAGTAGTCACAGGGGATCCGGGGAGCTGTTTTTT. This sequence encodes CASSHRGSGELFF. The chain has TRBV19 and TRBJ2-2; 7 bases line up with TRBD1. The junction had 3 bases not matched to a gene; V was cut back by 5 bases and J by 6 bases. Germline loops: CDR1 LNHDA, CDR2 SQIVND (reference sequence). The CDR3 covers 13 residues.

The V and J genes are TRBV30 and TRBJ1-6, with D tentatively TRBD1 (6 bases). The CDR3 is made up of 13 amino acids. The V gene's germline CDR1 is GTSNPN and CDR2 SVGIG (reference sequence). With 0 bases removed from V and 10 bases from J, the gap between germline ends came to 10 bases. The CDR3 DNA reads as TGTGCCTGGAGTGTACAGGGCTCCTCACCCCTCCACTTT. This gives the protein CAWSVQGSSPLHF.

Turning to this clone: Its ends do not fully match the called genes, so a read error is possible. The chain combines TRBV3-1 with TRBJ2-2; D is undetermined. Germline V gene data show CDR1 as LGHDT and CDR2 as YNNKEL (reference sequence). The CDR3 sequence is 13 residues long. The CDR3, as DNA: TGTGCCAGCAGCCAGGGATCCACCGCGGAGCTGTTTTTT. This encodes CASSQGSTAELFF.